The clone carrying this T cell receptor beta chain was observed a single time. Antigen unknown. The data were obtained in a study of vaccination and CD4 T cells after COVID-19. Study in general: The makeup of the convalescents was six males and four females, two of them Hispanic.

Once obtained from cultured CD4+ T cells, the DNA was sequenced using the Oncomine TCR Beta short-read assay. TCRdb independently ran MiXCR on the PCR reads; one entry per CDR3 protein. The sample has around 7,800 distinct CDR3 sequences; around a third are singletons. CDR1 is LGHNT, CDR2 FRNRAP, per germline. The length of the CDR3 is 14 residues. V lost 6 bases and J 3 bases, leaving 13 bases between the germline ends. Noted treatment: roughly 10-day PBMC culture with coronavirus spike peptide pools or control peptides (ViraFEST assay). During the years 2011-2018, before the COVID-19 pandemic, the unexposed donor's CD4+ T cells were collected.

Source material: CD4+ T cells from blood, cultured in vitro. This sequence originates from a human donor in good health. The chain joins TRBV12-5 to TRBJ2-3; D is ambiguous. CDR3 loop: CASGALVPTDTQYF. CDR3 nucleotides: TGTGCTAGTGGGGCGTTGGTCCCGACAGATACGCAGTATTTT.